Each of the 12 T cell receptor beta chains below was sequenced from the same sample in a study of blood T cells in healthy people across ages. Using a J-beta primer mix together with a sample-barcoded 5' primer, a second PCR was run for about 6 to 11 cycles. TCRdb re-analysed the 5' RACE reads in MiXCR, keeping a single row per CDR3 protein. The sample has about 930,000 distinct CDR3 sequences, roughly 29% seen once. This same sample was also part of a study on T cells of mothers and their children.

What was sequenced was blood. All receptors derive from a woman in her 40s in good health.

In its sample, this clonotype was seen a few times. The V gene is TRBV7-2, the J gene TRBJ2-3; 9 bases fit TRBD1. The CDR3 length is 17 residues. J was trimmed by 1 base and V by 4 bases; bases with no gene match: 9. In germline, CDR1 is SGHTA, CDR2 FQGNSA. This chain's CDR3 is CASSSRNRGRGTDTQYF. The DNA for the CDR3 is TGTGCCAGCAGCTCCCGTAACAGGGGGCGCGGCACAGATACGCAGTATTTT.

This sequence joins TRBV2 and TRBJ1-2; 7 nucleotides agree with TRBD1. Germline values: CDR1 SNHLY, CDR2 FYNNEI. V lost 8 bases, J lost 3 bases, and 9 bases stayed unmatched. CDR3 length: 14 residues. As DNA, the CDR3 is TGTGCCAGCGGTTCGGCAGGGGGGGACTATGGCTACACCTTC. It encodes CASGSAGGDYGYTF.

Notes on this clonotype: Possible read error: a much larger clone is one base away. This chain links TRBV6-5 with TRBJ2-3, with 8 bases lining up with TRBD2. The length of the CDR3 is 20 residues. V lost 4 bases and J lost 1; bases outside the gene matches: 19. CDR1 and CDR2 (germline): MNHEY, SVGAGI. CDR3 amino acids: CASSLSHGIRRAGGTDTQYF. CDR3 bases: TGTGCCAGCAGTTTGTCCCACGGGATTAGGCGAGCGGGGGGCACAGATACGCAGTATTTT.

J is TRBJ2-1 and V is TRBV5-6; D is ambiguous. This CDR3 region has 14 residues. CDR1 is SGHDT, CDR2 YYEEEE, per germline. Between the trimmed V and J ends, which lost 3 bases and 8 bases, there was a span of 15 bases. CDR3 amino acids: CASSYPFRSHEQFF. The CDR3 bases are TGTGCCAGCAGCTACCCGTTCCGTTCCCATGAGCAGTTCTTC.

This clonotype was detected many times. V gene TRBV28 combines with J gene TRBJ2-2, with D perhaps matching TRBD1 (6 bases). Germline lookup yields CDR1 MDHEN and CDR2 SYDVKM. The CDR3 is made up of 15 amino acids. V shed 3 bases and J shed 5 bases, with 13 bases lying between them. CDR3 residues: CASSFPTGWTGELFF. The CDR3 nucleotides are TGTGCCAGCAGTTTCCCAACAGGGTGGACCGGGGAGCTGTTTTTT. The variable domain in full, completed from reference TRBV28 and TRBJ2-2, reads DVKVTQSSRYLVKRTGEKVFLECVQDMDHENMFWYRQDPGLGLRLIYFSYDVKMKEKGDIPEGYSVSREKKERFSLILESASTNQTSMYLCASSFPTGWTGELFFGEGSRLTVL.

The table lists this clonotype with a few counts. V usage is TRBV12-3 or TRBV12-4 and J usage is TRBJ2-5, with D perhaps matching TRBD2 (6 bases). This CDR3 is built from 14 residues. V lost 3 bases to trimming and J lost 7 bases, with 15 bases between them. The CDR3, as DNA: TGTGCCAGCAGTTTCATGCAGGGTAGCGGGACCCAGTACTTC. This gives the protein CASSFMQGSGTQYF.

The chain combines TRBV6-1 with TRBJ1-2; D not certain. CDR3 size: 13 residues. V gave up 7 bases and J gave up 4 bases, with 13 bases separating them. Looked up from germline, CDR1 is MNHNS and CDR2 is SASEGT. CDR3 residues: CASKVDGLYGYTF. The CDR3 DNA sequence: TGTGCCAGCAAGGTGGACGGCCTCTATGGCTACACCTTC.

This clonotype came up many times. This CDR3 is CSANGQGNYGYTF. In DNA, the CDR3 is TGCAGTGCCAATGGACAGGGAAACTATGGCTACACCTTC. The chain employs TRBV20-1 and TRBJ1-2; 8 bases fit TRBD1. Germline trimming cut 6 bases from V and 2 bases from J; bases unmatched to any gene: 5. CDR3 length: 13 amino acids. Germline V gene sequence: CDR1 DFQATT, CDR2 SNEGSKA (reference sequence).

This clonotype was seen a handful of times. This chain connects TRBV28 to TRBJ2-7; D not certain. This CDR3 spans 14 amino acids. Germline V lookup: CDR1 MDHEN, CDR2 SYDVKM. V lost 3 bases and J 3 bases, leaving 12 bases between the germline ends. In DNA, the CDR3 is TGTGCCAGCAGTTTGACGACATCTTTCTACGAGCAGTACTTC. This encodes CASSLTTSFYEQYF.

This clonotype was counted a few times. The rearrangement uses TRBV29-1 and TRBJ1-2; D possibly corresponds to TRBD1 (6 bases). V gave up 6 bases and J gave up 5 bases, with 22 bases separating them. The CDR3 sequence is 15 residues long. CDR1 SQVTM and CDR2 ANQGSEA come from the germline V gene. CDR3 nucleotides: TGCAGCGTCGACATGACAGGCGGGGGGTTTTATGGCTACACCTTC. Translated, it gives CSVDMTGGGFYGYTF.

The table lists this clonotype with a few counts. This chain's CDR3 is CASSPPYLAGGQNEQFF. The CDR3 region has the DNA TGCGCCAGCAGCCCTCCTTATCTAGCGGGGGGGCAGAATGAGCAGTTCTTC. V and J are TRBV5-1 and TRBJ2-1; 12 bases are a match to TRBD2. Germline CDR1 and CDR2: SGHRS and YFSETQ. Losses at the gene ends were 4 bases for V and 7 bases for J; bases not matched to a gene: 12. The CDR3 covers 17 residues.

V is TRBV12-3 or TRBV12-4 and J is TRBJ1-5; D might be TRBD1 (6 bases). V shed 6 bases and J shed 6 bases, with 18 bases lying between them. This CDR3 is built from 15 residues. CDR3 bases: TGTGCCAGCAGCCTCGGACAGTCTAAAGGTCAGCCCCAGCATTTT. It yields the protein CASSLGQSKGQPQHF.